Listed below are T cell receptor beta chains from one sample, sequenced in a study of blood T cell repertoires in COVID-19. Data came from immunoSEQ multiplex PCR; TCRdb stores just in-frame clones and leaves some out. The sample holds a few hundred thousand clones, around 90% seen once. Sequenced sample: PBMCs or T cells enriched from blood (not recorded which). All receptors derive from a woman under 40 who had recovered from COVID-19. Both conserved end residues are part of each CDR3. The order of the fields is J gene, D gene, V gene, clone size, CDR3 DNA, CDR3 protein. A D gene is named only where the DNA matches it firmly. The size field is filled for only some rows; it gives once, few, many or a size class.

>TRBJ1-2|.|TRBV5-4|few
TGTGCCTCTAGGGAACAGGGCAAGAATTATGGCTACACCTTC
CASREQGKNYGYTF
>TRBJ1-2|.|TRBV7-9|.
TGTGCCAGCAGCAGGGGGAGAGACTATGGCTACACCTTC
CASSRGRDYGYTF
>TRBJ1-1|.|TRBV19|once
TGTGCCAGTAGTATTCCAAGGGGGGGGTTCGTCACTGAAGCTTTCTTT
CASSIPRGGFVTEAFF
>TRBJ2-2|.|TRBV5-1|.
TGCGCCAGCAGCCTACGACAGATGGGGGCCGCGAACACCGGGGAGCTGTTTTTT
CASSLRQMGAANTGELFF
>TRBJ1-5|TRBD1|TRBV10-3|.
TGTGCCATCAGTGCGGGGACAGGGGGTAAGGATCAGCCCCAGCATTTT
CAISAGTGGKDQPQHF
>TRBJ1-2|TRBD1|TRBV11-1|.
TGTGCCAGCAGCCTCACACAGGGGGCGGATGGCTACACCTTC
CASSLTQGADGYTF
>TRBJ1-3|.|TRBV11-2|once
TGTGCCAGCAGCTTCGGGTCTGGAAACACCATATATTTT
CASSFGSGNTIYF
>TRBJ1-2|TRBD1|TRBV7-3|.
TGTGCCAGCAGCCCTGAAGGGGGCGGCACCTATGGCTACACCTTC
CASSPEGGGTYGYTF
>TRBJ1-1|TRBD1|TRBV18|.
TGTGCCAGCTCACCAGCGGGACAGCTAAACACTGAAGCTTTCTTT
CASSPAGQLNTEAFF
>TRBJ2-3|.|TRBV27|.
TGTGCCAGCAGTTTAATGGGTGCGGGGGCCCTTCCAGATACGCAGTATTTT
CASSLMGAGALPDTQYF
>TRBJ2-7|.|TRBV5-4|.
TGTGCCAGCAGCTCCCCGGACGGGAACTACGAGCAGTACTTC
CASSSPDGNYEQYF
>TRBJ1-1|.|TRBV4-1|.
TGCGCCAGCAGCCACAAAGGACGGGAGAACACTGAAGCTTTCTTT
CASSHKGRENTEAFF
>TRBJ1-5|.|TRBV11-2|few
TGTGCCAGCAGCTCAGGGGCAGGGTCCGCCAATCAGCCCCAGCATTTT
CASSSGAGSANQPQHF
>TRBJ1-1|TRBD1|TRBV6-6|.
TGTGCCAGCATATCGACAGGGGACATGAACACTGAAGCTTTCTTT
CASISTGDMNTEAFF
>TRBJ1-4|.|TRBV9|.
TGTGCCAGCAGCGTAGTTTCGACAGCCCGGGAACTGTTTTTT
CASSVVSTARELFF
>TRBJ1-2|TRBD1|TRBV30|.
TGTGCCTGGCAGGACAGGAGGTATGGCTACACCTTC
CAWQDRRYGYTF
>TRBJ2-3|.|TRBV4-3|.
TGCGCCAGCAGCCCCGGACTACGAACAGATACGCAGTATTTT
CASSPGLRTDTQYF
>TRBJ2-5|.|TRBV5-6|.
TGTGCCAGCTTATATTGGAGCAGGGATTGGGAGACCCAGTACTTC
CASLYWSRDWETQYF
>TRBJ2-1|.|TRBV4-1|.
TGCGCCAGCAGCCCGAACTTGGTCTCCTACAATGAGCAGTTCTTC
CASSPNLVSYNEQFF
>TRBJ1-4|.|TRBV3-1/TRBV3-2|.
TGTGCCAGCAGCCAAGATTTAAGCGGGGGGCTTCGGGAAAAACTGTTTTTT
CASSQDLSGGLREKLFF
>TRBJ1-6|.|TRBV18|.
TGTGCCAGCTCACCATATTCTCAGGGAACAAATTCACCCCTCCACTTT
CASSPYSQGTNSPLHF
>TRBJ2-1|TRBD2|TRBV7-9|.
TGTGCCAGCAGCCCGGGGGGTTCCACCTACAATGAGCAGTTCTTC
CASSPGGSTYNEQFF
>TRBJ2-7|TRBD2|TRBV2|.
TGTGCCAGCAGTGTTTCGGGGGGGACCGAGCAGTACTTC
CASSVSGGTEQYF
>TRBJ1-1|.|TRBV6-4|.
TGTGCCAGCACAGTGGGCACCGACAACGGCGCTTTGAACACTGAAGCTTTCTTT
CASTVGTDNGALNTEAFF
>TRBJ1-4|TRBD1|TRBV27|.
TGTGCCAGCAGCACAGGGGGGAGGGAAAAACTGTTTTTT
CASSTGGREKLFF
>TRBJ2-1|.|TRBV24-1|.
TGTGCCACCAGTGTCAGAGGAGATGAGCAGTTCTTC
CATSVRGDEQFF